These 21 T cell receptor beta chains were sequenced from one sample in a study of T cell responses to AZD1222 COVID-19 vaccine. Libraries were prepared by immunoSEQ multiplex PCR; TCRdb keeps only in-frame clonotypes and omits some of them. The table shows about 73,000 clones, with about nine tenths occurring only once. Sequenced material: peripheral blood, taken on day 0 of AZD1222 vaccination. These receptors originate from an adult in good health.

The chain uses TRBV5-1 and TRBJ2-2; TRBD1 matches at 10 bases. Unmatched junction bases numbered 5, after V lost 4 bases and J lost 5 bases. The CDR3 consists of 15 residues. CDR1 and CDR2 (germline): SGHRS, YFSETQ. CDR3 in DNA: TGCGCCAGCAGCCTAGGGACAGGGGTTACCGGGGAGCTGTTTTTT. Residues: CASSLGTGVTGELFF.

In nucleotides, the CDR3 is TGTGCCAGCAGCTCTCCGCGGGGGCGGAACTCCTACGAGCAGTACTTC. It translates to CASSSPRGRNSYEQYF. This sequence joins TRBV7-8 and TRBJ2-7; tentative D call: TRBD2 (7 bases). With 4 bases removed from V and 0 bases from J, the gap between germline ends came to 16 bases. The CDR3 extends over 16 amino acids. CDR1 is SGHVS and CDR2 is FQNEAQ in the germline V gene.

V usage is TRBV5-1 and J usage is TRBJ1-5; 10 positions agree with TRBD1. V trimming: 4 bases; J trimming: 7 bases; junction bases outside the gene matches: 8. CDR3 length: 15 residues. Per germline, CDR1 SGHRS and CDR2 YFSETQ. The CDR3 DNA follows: TGCGCCAGCAGCCCGGGAGGGACAGGGGACCAGCCCCAGCATTTT. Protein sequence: CASSPGGTGDQPQHF.

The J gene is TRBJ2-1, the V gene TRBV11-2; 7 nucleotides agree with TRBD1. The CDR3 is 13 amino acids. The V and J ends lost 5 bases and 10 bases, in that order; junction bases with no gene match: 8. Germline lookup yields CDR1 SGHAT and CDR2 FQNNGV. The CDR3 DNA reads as TGTGCCAGCAGCCCCTTGCGACAGGGCGAGCAGTTCTTC. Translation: CASSPLRQGEQFF.

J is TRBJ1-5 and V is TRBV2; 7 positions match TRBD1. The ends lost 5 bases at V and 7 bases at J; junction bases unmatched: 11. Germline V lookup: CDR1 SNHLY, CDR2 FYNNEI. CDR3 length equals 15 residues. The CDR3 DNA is TGTGCCAGCAGTACTGGAAGGGGGCGCGGGCAGCCCCAGCATTTT. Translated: CASSTGRGRGQPQHF.

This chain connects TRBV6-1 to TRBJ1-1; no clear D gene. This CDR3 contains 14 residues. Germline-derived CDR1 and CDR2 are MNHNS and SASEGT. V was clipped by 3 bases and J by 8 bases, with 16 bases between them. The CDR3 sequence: CASSDPFGRREAFF. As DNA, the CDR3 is TGTGCCAGCAGTGACCCTTTCGGCCGGAGGGAAGCTTTCTTT.

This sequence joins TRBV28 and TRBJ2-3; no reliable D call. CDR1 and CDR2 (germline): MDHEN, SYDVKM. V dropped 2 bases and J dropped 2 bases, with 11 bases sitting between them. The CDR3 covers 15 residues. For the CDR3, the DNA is TGTGCCAGCAGTTTAGACGGGCATACCACAGATACGCAGTATTTT. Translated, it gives CASSLDGHTTDTQYF.

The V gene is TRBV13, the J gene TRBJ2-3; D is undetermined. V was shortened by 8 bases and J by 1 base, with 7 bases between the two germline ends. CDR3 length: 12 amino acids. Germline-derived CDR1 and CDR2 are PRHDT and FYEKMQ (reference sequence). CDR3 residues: CASGIRTDTQYF. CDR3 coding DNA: TGTGCCAGCGGCATTCGCACAGATACGCAGTATTTT.

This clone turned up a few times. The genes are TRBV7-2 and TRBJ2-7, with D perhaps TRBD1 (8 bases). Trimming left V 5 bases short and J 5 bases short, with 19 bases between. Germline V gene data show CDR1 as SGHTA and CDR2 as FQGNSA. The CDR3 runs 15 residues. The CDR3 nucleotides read TGTGCCAGCAGCCCAGGGGGCAGGGGGGGCCACGAGCAGTACTTC. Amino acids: CASSPGGRGGHEQYF.

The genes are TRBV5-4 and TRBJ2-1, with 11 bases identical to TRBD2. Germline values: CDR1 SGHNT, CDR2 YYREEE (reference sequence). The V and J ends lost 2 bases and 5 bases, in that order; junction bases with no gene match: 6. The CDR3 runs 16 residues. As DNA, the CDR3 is TGTGCCAGCAGCTTTCCGGGACTAGCGGCCCACAATGAGCAGTTCTTC. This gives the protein CASSFPGLAAHNEQFF.

CDR3 loop: CSVEHSGRNNEQFF. The CDR3 DNA reads as TGCAGCGTTGAACACAGCGGGAGGAACAATGAGCAGTTCTTC. This chain uses TRBV29-1 with TRBJ2-1, with 9 bases matching TRBD2. Germline CDR1 reads SQVTM; CDR2 reads ANQGSEA. V shed 2 bases, J shed 5 bases, and the junction held 4 bases outside the gene matches. The CDR3 runs to 14 residues.

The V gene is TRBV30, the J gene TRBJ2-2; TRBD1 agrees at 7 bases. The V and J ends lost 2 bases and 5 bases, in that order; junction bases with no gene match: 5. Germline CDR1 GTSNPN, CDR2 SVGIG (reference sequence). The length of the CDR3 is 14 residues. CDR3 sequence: CAWSRQGPTGELFF. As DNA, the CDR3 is TGTGCCTGGAGTCGACAGGGCCCGACCGGGGAGCTGTTTTTT.

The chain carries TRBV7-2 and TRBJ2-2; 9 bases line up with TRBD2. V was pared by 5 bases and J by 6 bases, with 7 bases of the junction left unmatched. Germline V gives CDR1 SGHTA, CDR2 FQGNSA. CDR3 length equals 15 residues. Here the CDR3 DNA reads TGTGCCAGCAGCCCACCCGGCGGGGGGGCCGGGGAGCTGTTTTTT. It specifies CASSPPGGGAGELFF.

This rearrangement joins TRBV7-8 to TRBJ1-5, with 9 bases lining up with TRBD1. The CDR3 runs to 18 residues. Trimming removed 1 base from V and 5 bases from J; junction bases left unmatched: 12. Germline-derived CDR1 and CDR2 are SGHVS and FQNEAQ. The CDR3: CASSLDRGLAVSDQPQHF. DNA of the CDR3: TGTGCCAGCAGCTTAGACAGGGGGCTGGCTGTATCGGATCAGCCCCAGCATTTT.

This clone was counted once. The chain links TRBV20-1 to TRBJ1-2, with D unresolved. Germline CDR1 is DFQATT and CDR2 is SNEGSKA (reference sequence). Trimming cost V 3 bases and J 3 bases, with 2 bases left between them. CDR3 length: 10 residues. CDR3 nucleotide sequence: TGCAGTGCTAGCGACTATGGCTACACCTTC. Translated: CSASDYGYTF.

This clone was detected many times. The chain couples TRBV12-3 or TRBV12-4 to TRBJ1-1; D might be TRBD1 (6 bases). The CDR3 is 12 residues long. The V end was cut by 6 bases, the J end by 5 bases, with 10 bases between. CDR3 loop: CASRQGWTEAFF. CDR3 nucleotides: TGTGCCAGCAGACAGGGTTGGACTGAAGCTTTCTTT.

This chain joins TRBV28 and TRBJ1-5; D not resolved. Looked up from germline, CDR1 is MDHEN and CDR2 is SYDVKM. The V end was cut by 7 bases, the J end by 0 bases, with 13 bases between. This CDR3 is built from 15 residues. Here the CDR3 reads CASNPAGISNQPQHF. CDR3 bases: TGTGCCAGCAACCCTGCGGGGATTAGCAATCAGCCCCAGCATTTT. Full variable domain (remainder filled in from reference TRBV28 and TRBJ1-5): DVKVTQSSRYLVKRTGEKVFLECVQDMDHENMFWYRQDPGLGLRLIYFSYDVKMKEKGDIPEGYSVSREKKERFSLILESASTNQTSMYLCASNPAGISNQPQHFGDGTRLSIL.

As DNA, the CDR3 is TGTGCCAGCAGCTGGGACACAAAAAAGTGGGACACAGATACGCAGTATTTT. Protein: CASSWDTKKWDTDTQYF. The chain carries TRBV5-8 and TRBJ2-3; possible D gene TRBD1, 6 bases. Trimming left V 3 bases short and J 2 bases short, with 19 bases between. CDR3 length: 17 amino acids. Looked up from germline, CDR1 is SGHTS and CDR2 is YDEGEE.

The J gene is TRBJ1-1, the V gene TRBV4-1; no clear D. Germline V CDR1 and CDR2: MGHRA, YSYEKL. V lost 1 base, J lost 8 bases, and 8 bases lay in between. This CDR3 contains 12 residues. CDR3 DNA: TGCGCCAGCAGCCAAGGTCTAGAAGAAGCTTTCTTT. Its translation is CASSQGLEEAFF.

CDR3 sequence (DNA): TGTGCCAGCAGCCGGGGGCCCGGGGAGCTGTTTTTT. Amino acids: CASSRGPGELFF. The rearrangement uses TRBV3-1 (or the pseudogene TRBV3-2) and TRBJ2-2, with a tentative D call TRBD1 (6 bases). The ends were cut back, 4 bases at V and 6 bases at J, with 6 bases in the middle. The CDR3 extends over 12 amino acids. Germline V CDR1 and CDR2: LGHDT, YNNKEL (reference sequence).

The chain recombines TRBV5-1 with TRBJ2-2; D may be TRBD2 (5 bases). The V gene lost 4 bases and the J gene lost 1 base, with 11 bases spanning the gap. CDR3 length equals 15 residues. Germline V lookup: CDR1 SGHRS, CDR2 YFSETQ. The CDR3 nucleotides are TGCGCCAGCAGCCGGGGTAGTGAGAACACCGGGGAGCTGTTTTTT. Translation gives CASSRGSENTGELFF.